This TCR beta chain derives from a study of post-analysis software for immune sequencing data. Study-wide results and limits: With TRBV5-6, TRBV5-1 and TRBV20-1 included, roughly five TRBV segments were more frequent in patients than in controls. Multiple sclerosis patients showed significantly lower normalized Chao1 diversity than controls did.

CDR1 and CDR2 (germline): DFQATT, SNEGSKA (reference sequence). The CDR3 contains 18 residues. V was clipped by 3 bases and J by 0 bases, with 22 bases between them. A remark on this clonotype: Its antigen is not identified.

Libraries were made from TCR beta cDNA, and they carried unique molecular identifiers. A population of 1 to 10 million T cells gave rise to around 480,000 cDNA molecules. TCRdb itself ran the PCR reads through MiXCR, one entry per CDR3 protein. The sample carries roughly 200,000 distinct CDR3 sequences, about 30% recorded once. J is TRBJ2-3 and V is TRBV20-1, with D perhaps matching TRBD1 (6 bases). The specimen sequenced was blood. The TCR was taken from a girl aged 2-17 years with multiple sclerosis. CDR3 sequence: CSASGGRGWGTSTDTQYF. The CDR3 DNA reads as TGCAGTGCTAGCGGAGGCAGGGGCTGGGGAACTAGCACAGATACGCAGTATTTT.